This TCR beta chain was identified in a study of blood T cell repertoires in COVID-19. Sequencing was performed with immunoSEQ multiplex PCR; in TCRdb, only in-frame clones are kept and a portion is missing. The table lists 150,000 to 200,000 clones, 75% to 90% of them singletons. This CDR3 contains 15 residues. V lost 8 bases and J 0 bases, leaving 14 bases between the germline ends. Germline CDR1 reads ENHRY; CDR2 reads SYGVKD. The chain joins TRBV10-3 to TRBJ1-3; D is unresolved. This TCR was recovered from a woman in her 70s with COVID-19, enrolled during active disease. The sample was peripheral blood. In nucleotides, the CDR3 is TGTGCCATCCTGGGCGCTGCCGTCTCTGGAAACACCATATATTTT. This encodes CAILGAAVSGNTIYF.